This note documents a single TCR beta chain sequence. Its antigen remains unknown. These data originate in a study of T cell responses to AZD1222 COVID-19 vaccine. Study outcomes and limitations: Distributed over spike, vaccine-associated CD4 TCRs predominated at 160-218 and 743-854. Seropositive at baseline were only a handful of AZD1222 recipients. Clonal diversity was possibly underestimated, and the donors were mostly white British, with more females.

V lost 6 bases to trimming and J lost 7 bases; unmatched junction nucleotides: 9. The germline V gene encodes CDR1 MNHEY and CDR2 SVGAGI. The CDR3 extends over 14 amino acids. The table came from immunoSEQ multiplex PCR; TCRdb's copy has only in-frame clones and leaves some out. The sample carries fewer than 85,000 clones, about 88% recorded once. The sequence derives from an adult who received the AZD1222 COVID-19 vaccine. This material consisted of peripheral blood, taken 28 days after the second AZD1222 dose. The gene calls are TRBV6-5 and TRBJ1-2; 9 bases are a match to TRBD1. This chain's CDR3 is CASSNTGGDLGYTF. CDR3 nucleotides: TGTGCCAGCAGCAATACAGGGGGCGATCTTGGCTACACCTTC.